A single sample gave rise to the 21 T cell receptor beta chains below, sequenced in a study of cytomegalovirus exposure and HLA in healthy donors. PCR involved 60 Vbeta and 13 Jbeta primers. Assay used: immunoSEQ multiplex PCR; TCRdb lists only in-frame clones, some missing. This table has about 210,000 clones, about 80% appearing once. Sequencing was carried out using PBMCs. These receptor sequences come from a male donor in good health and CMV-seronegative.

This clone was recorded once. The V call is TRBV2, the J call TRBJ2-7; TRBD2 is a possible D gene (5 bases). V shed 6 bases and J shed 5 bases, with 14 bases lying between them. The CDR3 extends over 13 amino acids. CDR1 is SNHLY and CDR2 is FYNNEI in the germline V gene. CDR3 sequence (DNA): TGTGCCAGCAGCCCCACTAGTTTCAACGAGCAGTACTTC. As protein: CASSPTSFNEQYF.

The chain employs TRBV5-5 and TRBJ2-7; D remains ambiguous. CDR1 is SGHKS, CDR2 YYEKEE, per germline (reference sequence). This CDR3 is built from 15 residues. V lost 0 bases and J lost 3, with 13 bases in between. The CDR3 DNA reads TGTGCCAGCAGCTTGGTAGCCAGAGAGCACTACGAGCAGTACTTC. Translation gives CASSLVAREHYEQYF. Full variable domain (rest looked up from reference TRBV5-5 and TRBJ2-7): DAGVTQSPTHLIKTRGQQVTLRCSPISGHKSVSWYQQVLGQGPQFIFQYYEKEERGRGNFPDRFSARQFPNYSSELNVNALLLGDSALYLCASSLVAREHYEQYFGPGTRLTVT.

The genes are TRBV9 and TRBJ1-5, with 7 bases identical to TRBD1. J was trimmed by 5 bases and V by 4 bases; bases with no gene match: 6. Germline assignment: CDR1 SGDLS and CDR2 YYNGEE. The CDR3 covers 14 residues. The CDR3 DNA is TGTGCCAGCAGCCCTCTTCAGGGGGATCAGCCCCAGCATTTT. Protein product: CASSPLQGDQPQHF.

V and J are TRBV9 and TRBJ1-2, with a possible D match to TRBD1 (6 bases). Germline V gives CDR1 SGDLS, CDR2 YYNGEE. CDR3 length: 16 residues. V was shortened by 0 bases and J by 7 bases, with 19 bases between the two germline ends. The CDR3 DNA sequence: TGTGCCAGCAGCGTAGTACAGGGAATGGGGGAAAGTGGCTACACCTTC. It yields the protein CASSVVQGMGESGYTF.

The CDR3 bases are TGTGCCAGCAGCCAAGACCTAGACTATAGCTACGAGCAGTACTTC. Translating gives CASSQDLDYSYEQYF. V and J are TRBV14 and TRBJ2-7; tentative D call: TRBD2 (5 bases). With 0 bases removed from V and 3 bases from J, the gap between germline ends came to 12 bases. The CDR3 has 15 residues. Germline V gene lookup returns CDR1 SGHDN and CDR2 FVKESK.

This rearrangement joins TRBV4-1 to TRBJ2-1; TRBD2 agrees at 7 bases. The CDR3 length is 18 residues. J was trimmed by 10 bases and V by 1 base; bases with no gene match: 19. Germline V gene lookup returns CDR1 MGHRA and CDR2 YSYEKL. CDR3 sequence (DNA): TGCGCCAGCAGCCAAGCTCCGCTCGACTGGCGGGGGAAGGAGGAGCAGTTCTTC. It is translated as CASSQAPLDWRGKEEQFF.

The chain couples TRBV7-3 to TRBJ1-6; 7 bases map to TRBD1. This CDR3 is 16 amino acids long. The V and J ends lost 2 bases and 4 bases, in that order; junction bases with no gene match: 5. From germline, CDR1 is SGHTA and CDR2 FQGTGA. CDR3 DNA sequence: TGTGCCAGCAGCTTAGGAGGGACAGAGTATAATTCACCCCTCCACTTT. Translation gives CASSLGGTEYNSPLHF.

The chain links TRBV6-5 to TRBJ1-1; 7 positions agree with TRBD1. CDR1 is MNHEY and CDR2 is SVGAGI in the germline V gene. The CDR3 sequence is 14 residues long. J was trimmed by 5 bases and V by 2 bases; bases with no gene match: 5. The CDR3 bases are TGTGCCAGCAGTTACACACCGACAGGGACTGAAGCTTTCTTT. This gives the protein CASSYTPTGTEAFF.

The CDR3 reads CASHSGQGGEQYF. The CDR3 bases are TGTGCCAGCCACTCGGGACAGGGAGGCGAGCAGTACTTC. V and J are TRBV28 and TRBJ2-7; 9 bases align to TRBD1. This CDR3 has 13 residues. With V trimmed by 8 bases and J by 6 bases, 8 bases remained unmatched. Germline V gives CDR1 MDHEN, CDR2 SYDVKM.

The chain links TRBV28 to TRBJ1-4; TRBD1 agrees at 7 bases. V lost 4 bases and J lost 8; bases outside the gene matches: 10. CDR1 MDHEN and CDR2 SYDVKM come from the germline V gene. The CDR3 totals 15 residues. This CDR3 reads CASSSTGAREEKLFF. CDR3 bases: TGTGCCAGCAGTTCCACAGGGGCCCGGGAAGAAAAACTGTTTTTT.

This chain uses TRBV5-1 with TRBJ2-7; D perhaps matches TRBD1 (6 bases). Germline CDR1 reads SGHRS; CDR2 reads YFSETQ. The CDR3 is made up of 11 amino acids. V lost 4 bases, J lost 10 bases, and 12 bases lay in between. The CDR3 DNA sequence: TGCGCCAGCAGCGGGGGCCGTGGACAGTACTTC. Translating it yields CASSGGRGQYF.

The CDR3 nucleotides are TGTGCCAGCAGCCAAGATGGAGGGAGTGTGGGCACAGATACGCAGTATTTT. It yields the protein CASSQDGGSVGTDTQYF. The rearrangement joins TRBV4-2 to TRBJ2-3; a possible D gene is TRBD2 (6 bases). The CDR3 consists of 17 residues. With 0 bases removed from V and 1 base from J, the gap between germline ends came to 14 bases. Germline CDR1 reads LGHNA; CDR2 reads YNFKEQ.

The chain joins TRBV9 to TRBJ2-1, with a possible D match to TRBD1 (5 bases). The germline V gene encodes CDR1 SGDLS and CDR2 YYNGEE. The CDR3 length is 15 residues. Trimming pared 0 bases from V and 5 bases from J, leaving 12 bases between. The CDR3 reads CASSVGQTKNNEQFF. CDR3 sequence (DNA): TGTGCCAGCAGCGTAGGACAGACCAAGAACAATGAGCAGTTCTTC.

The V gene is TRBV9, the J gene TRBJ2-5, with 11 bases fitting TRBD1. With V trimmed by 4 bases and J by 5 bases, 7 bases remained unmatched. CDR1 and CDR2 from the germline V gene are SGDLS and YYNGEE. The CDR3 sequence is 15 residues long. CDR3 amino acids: CASSRDRGSRETQYF. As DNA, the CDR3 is TGTGCCAGCAGCCGGGACAGGGGGTCCAGGGAGACCCAGTACTTC.

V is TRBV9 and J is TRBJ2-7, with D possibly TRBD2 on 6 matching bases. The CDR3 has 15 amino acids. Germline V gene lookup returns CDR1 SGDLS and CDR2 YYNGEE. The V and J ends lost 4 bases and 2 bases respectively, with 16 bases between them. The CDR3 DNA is TGTGCCAGCAGCCCGAACCTAGCGACCACCTACGAGCAGTACTTC. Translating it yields CASSPNLATTYEQYF.

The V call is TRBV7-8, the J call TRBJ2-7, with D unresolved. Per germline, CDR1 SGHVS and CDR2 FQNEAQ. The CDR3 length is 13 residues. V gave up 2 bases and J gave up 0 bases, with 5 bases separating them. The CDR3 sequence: CASSLIGSYEQYF. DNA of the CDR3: TGTGCCAGCAGCTTAATCGGCTCCTACGAGCAGTACTTC.

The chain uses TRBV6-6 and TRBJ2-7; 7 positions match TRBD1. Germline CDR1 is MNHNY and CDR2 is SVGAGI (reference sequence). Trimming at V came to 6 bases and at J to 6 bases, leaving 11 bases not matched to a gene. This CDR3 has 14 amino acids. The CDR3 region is CASRDTGVRVEQYF. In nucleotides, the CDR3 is TGTGCCAGCAGGGACACAGGGGTTAGGGTCGAGCAGTACTTC.

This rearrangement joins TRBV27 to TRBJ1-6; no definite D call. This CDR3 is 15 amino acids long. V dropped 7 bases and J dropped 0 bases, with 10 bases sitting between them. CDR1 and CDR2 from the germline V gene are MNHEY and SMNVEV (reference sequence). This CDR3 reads CASTPSSSYNSPLHF. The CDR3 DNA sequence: TGTGCCAGCACTCCATCGAGCTCCTATAATTCACCCCTCCACTTT.

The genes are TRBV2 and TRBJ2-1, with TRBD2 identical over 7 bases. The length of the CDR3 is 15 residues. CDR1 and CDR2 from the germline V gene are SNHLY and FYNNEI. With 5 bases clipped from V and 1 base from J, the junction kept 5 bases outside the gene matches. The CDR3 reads CASSRTRGSYNEQFF. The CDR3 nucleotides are TGTGCCAGCAGTAGGACTAGGGGATCCTACAATGAGCAGTTCTTC.

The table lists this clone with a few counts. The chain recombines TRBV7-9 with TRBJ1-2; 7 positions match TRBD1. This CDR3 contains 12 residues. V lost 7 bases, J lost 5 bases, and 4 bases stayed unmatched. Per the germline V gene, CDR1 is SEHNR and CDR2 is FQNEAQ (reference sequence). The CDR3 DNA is TGTGCCAGCACCCAGGGGGGTTATGGCTACACCTTC. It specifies CASTQGGYGYTF.

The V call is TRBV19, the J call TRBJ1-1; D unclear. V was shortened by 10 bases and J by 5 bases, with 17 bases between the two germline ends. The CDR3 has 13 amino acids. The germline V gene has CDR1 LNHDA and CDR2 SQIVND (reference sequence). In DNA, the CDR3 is TGTGCCACAAAAGAGGCGGGGAGAACTGAAGCTTTCTTT. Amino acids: CATKEAGRTEAFF.